A single sample is the source of the 22 T cell receptor beta chains below, sequenced in a study of CD8+ T cells in alopecia areata. RNA extraction was followed by reverse transcription into cDNA, which acted as the sequencing template. Method: immunoSEQ multiplex PCR; TCRdb's copy keeps in-frame clones and lacks some. The repertoire has 150,000 to 200,000 clones, roughly two thirds of them found once; the top ten carry 0.75% to 0.95%. Treatment specified: oral pan-JAK inhibitor, 5-10 mg twice daily. The sequenced sample was CD4+ T cells sorted from blood, obtained at week 4, from a patient treated with tofacitinib. These receptors all come from a human donor with alopecia areata.

V and J are TRBV29-1 and TRBJ1-6, with a weak D call TRBD1 (6 bases). The CDR3 has 13 residues. CDR1 and CDR2 (germline): SQVTM, ANQGSEA. V lost 4 bases, J lost 8 bases, and 12 bases lay in between. The CDR3 region has the DNA TGCAGCGTTGCCAGGGGTGAAGATTCACCCCTCCACTTT. Translated: CSVARGEDSPLHF.

The V gene is TRBV29-1, the J gene TRBJ2-3; TRBD2 matches 7 bases. Trimming removed 7 bases from V and 0 bases from J; junction bases left unmatched: 19. Germline V lookup: CDR1 SQVTM, CDR2 ANQGSEA. The CDR3 runs to 18 residues. The CDR3 loop is CSASLSVASGTSTDTQYF. The CDR3 DNA sequence: TGCAGCGCTTCCTTGTCGGTGGCTAGCGGAACTAGCACAGATACGCAGTATTTT.

The genes are TRBV11-2 and TRBJ2-1; tentative D call: TRBD2 (6 bases). CDR3 length equals 15 residues. V lost 5 bases to trimming and J lost 11 bases, with 22 bases between them. Germline V lookup: CDR1 SGHAT, CDR2 FQNNGV. The CDR3 spells CASSTPLGLIMKQFF. The CDR3, as DNA: TGTGCCAGCAGCACACCTTTGGGACTCATCATGAAGCAGTTCTTC.

The chain joins TRBV5-1 to TRBJ2-7, with TRBD2 matching 8 bases. Per the germline V gene, CDR1 is SGHRS and CDR2 is YFSETQ. The junction had 12 bases not matched to a gene; V was cut back by 4 bases and J by 3 bases. The CDR3 runs to 16 residues. CDR3 protein: CASSPAGGLGSYEQYF. Written as DNA, the CDR3 is TGCGCCAGCAGCCCGGCGGGGGGCCTAGGGAGCTACGAGCAGTACTTC.

This chain uses TRBV9 with TRBJ2-3, with D perhaps matching TRBD2 (5 bases). Looked up from germline, CDR1 is SGDLS and CDR2 is YYNGEE. The CDR3 covers 15 residues. The ends were cut back, 2 bases at V and 3 bases at J, with 13 bases in the middle. For the CDR3, the DNA is TGTGCCAGCAGCGTGGGAGCGGAAAGAACAGATACGCAGTATTTT. Translating it yields CASSVGAERTDTQYF.

The chain uses TRBV30 and TRBJ2-5; TRBD1 is a possible D gene (6 bases). Looked up from germline, CDR1 is GTSNPN and CDR2 is SVGIG (reference sequence). V lost 1 base and J 5 bases, leaving 11 bases between the germline ends. The CDR3 extends over 13 amino acids. CDR3 residues: CAWSAGTRETQYF. CDR3 coding DNA: TGTGCCTGGAGTGCGGGGACACGGGAGACCCAGTACTTC.

J is TRBJ1-5 and V is TRBV4-2; D perhaps matches TRBD1 (5 bases). Trimming took 1 base from V and 2 from J, leaving 15 bases between them. Germline V gives CDR1 LGHNA, CDR2 YNFKEQ. The CDR3 runs 17 residues. CDR3 loop: CASSQVAERGGNQPQHF. The CDR3 coding sequence is TGTGCCAGCAGCCAAGTGGCGGAAAGGGGCGGCAATCAGCCCCAGCATTTT.

The chain recombines TRBV30 with TRBJ2-7; possible D gene TRBD2, 5 bases. Germline lookup yields CDR1 GTSNPN and CDR2 SVGIG (reference sequence). The CDR3 is 14 amino acids. Trimming left V 1 base short and J 6 bases short, with 16 bases between. CDR3 bases: TGTGCCTGGAGTGATGACGGGGTAACCCCCGAGCAGTACTTC. Translating it yields CAWSDDGVTPEQYF.

J is TRBJ1-1 and V is TRBV29-1, with no clear D. The CDR3 runs 13 residues. V shed 3 bases and J shed 1 base, with 9 bases lying between them. The germline CDR1 and CDR2 sequences are SQVTM and ANQGSEA. In DNA form, the CDR3 reads TGCAGCGTTGAGGAGACACCGAACACTGAAGCTTTCTTT. Translating it yields CSVEETPNTEAFF.

The rearrangement joins TRBV29-1 to TRBJ2-5, with TRBD1 identical over 12 bases. The J segment lost 6 bases and the V segment lost 6 bases, leaving 8 bases of the junction unmatched. Germline V gene data show CDR1 as SQVTM and CDR2 as ANQGSEA. This CDR3 has 14 residues. CDR3 in DNA: TGCAGCGTCGCCGGGACAGGGGGCAGCAAGACCCAGTACTTC. Translation: CSVAGTGGSKTQYF.

The gene calls are TRBV7-2 and TRBJ1-1, with 8 bases aligning to TRBD1. V trimming: 5 bases; J trimming: 3 bases; junction bases outside the gene matches: 5. Germline V gives CDR1 SGHTA, CDR2 FQGNSA. The CDR3 spans 14 residues. The CDR3 DNA reads as TGTGCCAGCAGCAGACAGGGGAGGGACACTGAAGCTTTCTTT. Protein sequence: CASSRQGRDTEAFF.

The rearrangement joins TRBV18 to TRBJ1-5; D remains ambiguous. CDR3 length: 16 amino acids. The germline V and J ends were trimmed by 4 bases and 1 base, with 14 bases remaining between them. Looked up from germline, CDR1 is KGHSH and CDR2 is LQKENI. The CDR3 loop is CASSRSGGRSNQPQHF. The CDR3 DNA is TGTGCCAGCTCACGCTCGGGCGGACGGAGCAATCAGCCCCAGCATTTT.

This clone was seen more than once but under ten times. The rearrangement joins TRBV18 to TRBJ2-1; 9 nucleotides align to TRBD1. V lost 0 bases and J lost 8; bases outside the gene matches: 5. Germline V gene data show CDR1 as KGHSH and CDR2 as LQKENI. CDR3 length equals 15 residues. For the CDR3, the DNA is TGTGCCAGCTCACCACCGTGGACAGGGGTACATGAGCAGTTCTTC. Translation gives CASSPPWTGVHEQFF. Full variable domain (rest looked up from reference TRBV18 and TRBJ2-1): NAGVMQNPRHLVRRRGQEARLRCSPMKGHSHVYWYRQLPEEGLKFMVYLQKENIIDESGMPKERFSAEFPKEGPSILRIQQVVRGDSAAYFCASSPPWTGVHEQFFGPGTRLTVL.

On this clone: The junction shows a germline mismatch at one end, possibly a read error. In nucleotides, the CDR3 is TGTGCTAGCAGCTTAGCGGCTGGAGGGAGGCAGACCCAGTACTTC. Translating it yields CASSLAAGGRQTQYF. The gene calls are TRBV7-7 and TRBJ2-5, with D perhaps TRBD2 (6 bases). Germline values: CDR1 SSHAT, CDR2 FNYEAQ (reference sequence). The CDR3 runs to 15 residues.

V is TRBV2 and J is TRBJ1-2; weak D call: TRBD1 (6 bases). From germline, CDR1 is SNHLY and CDR2 FYNNEI. The CDR3 contains 12 residues. The V and J ends lost 6 bases and 5 bases respectively, with 10 bases between them. As DNA, the CDR3 is TGTGCCAGCAGACGACAGGAGTATGGCTACACCTTC. Its protein is CASRRQEYGYTF. Full variable domain (outside the CDR3, taken from reference TRBV2 and TRBJ1-2): EPEVTQTPSHQVTQMGQEVILRCVPISNHLYFYWYRQILGQKVEFLVSFYNNEISEKSEIFDDQFSVERPDGSNFTLKIRSTKLEDSAMYFCASRRQEYGYTFGSGTRLTVV.

This chain uses TRBV19 with TRBJ1-6; no clear D gene. Trimming pared 5 bases from V and 7 bases from J, leaving 6 bases between. CDR3 length equals 12 residues. Germline lookup yields CDR1 LNHDA and CDR2 SQIVND (reference sequence). The CDR3 here is CASSQQNSPLHF. The CDR3 DNA reads as TGTGCCAGTAGTCAACAGAATTCACCCCTCCACTTT.

This rearrangement joins TRBV30 to TRBJ2-5, with TRBD2 matching 13 bases. CDR3 length: 17 residues. The V segment lost 5 bases and the J segment 1 base; nucleotides outside the gene matches: 10. Per germline, CDR1 GTSNPN and CDR2 SVGIG (reference sequence). CDR3 loop: CAWCRTSGGISQETQYF. The CDR3 DNA reads as TGTGCCTGGTGTCGGACTAGCGGGGGAATATCCCAAGAGACCCAGTACTTC.

V gene TRBV29-1 combines with J gene TRBJ1-3; D gene unclear. V was cut by 3 bases and J by 0 bases, with 6 bases left in between. This CDR3 is built from 13 residues. Germline-derived CDR1 and CDR2 are SQVTM and ANQGSEA. CDR3 DNA: TGCAGCGTTGAGAAGGGCTCTGGAAACACCATATATTTT. Protein sequence: CSVEKGSGNTIYF.

The CDR3 protein is CSVRQGTSGANVLTF. CDR3 sequence (DNA): TGCAGCGTCCGACAGGGAACATCTGGGGCCAACGTCCTGACTTTC. The V gene is TRBV29-1, the J gene TRBJ2-6; 7 bases line up with TRBD1. Germline trimming cut 6 bases from V and 1 base from J; bases unmatched to any gene: 6. CDR3 size: 15 residues. Germline CDR1 is SQVTM and CDR2 is ANQGSEA.

This clone has just one count. The V and J genes are TRBV5-6 and TRBJ2-1; TRBD2 matches 11 bases. V lost 0 bases, J lost 9 bases, and 11 bases stayed unmatched. CDR1 is SGHDT, CDR2 YYEEEE, per germline. The CDR3 covers 17 residues. The CDR3 loop reads CASSLGVALAGDAEQFF. Here the CDR3 DNA reads TGTGCCAGCAGCTTGGGCGTTGCACTAGCGGGGGACGCTGAGCAGTTCTTC. Looking up the rest from reference TRBV5-6 and TRBJ2-1 gives the full variable domain: DAGVTQSPTHLIKTRGQQVTLRCSPKSGHDTVSWYQQALGQGPQFIFQYYEEEERQRGNFPDRFSGHQFPNYSSELNVNALLLGDSALYLCASSLGVALAGDAEQFFGPGTRLTVL.

The gene calls are TRBV7-8 and TRBJ2-3; a possible D gene is TRBD2 (6 bases). The V end was cut by 7 bases, the J end by 4 bases, with 18 bases between. This CDR3 region has 15 residues. Germline CDR1 SGHVS, CDR2 FQNEAQ. The DNA of the CDR3 is TGTGCCAGCACTCAAGGGAGGTTTGCTGCAGATACGCAGTATTTT. It specifies CASTQGRFAADTQYF.

The chain carries TRBV30 and TRBJ2-7; 7 bases agree with TRBD1. V shed 8 bases, J shed 4 bases, and the junction held 14 bases outside the gene matches. CDR1 GTSNPN and CDR2 SVGIG come from the germline V gene (reference sequence). The CDR3 contains 14 residues. The CDR3 loop reads CATPRTGVGYEQYF. In DNA, the CDR3 is TGTGCCACACCACGAACAGGGGTGGGTTACGAGCAGTACTTC.